This T cell receptor (beta chain) was captured by sequencing in a study of blood T cell repertoires in COVID-19. As for the study in general: COVID-19 samples, acute and convalescent, were from the United States, Italy and Spain. PBMCs, B-cell-depleted T cells, or T cells were the source of the cDNA or gDNA that made up the material.

V shed 2 bases and J shed 1 base, with 8 bases lying between them. Germline loops: CDR1 MNHEY, CDR2 SVGAGI. There are 14 residues in the CDR3. With respect to this clone: Other DNA sequences of this sample code for an identical CDR3.

This table comes from immunoSEQ multiplex PCR, and its TCRdb copy is limited to in-frame clones, with some not included. The table includes some 350,000 clones, over 80% detected once. Individuals drawn from 20 to 25 US areas were about 18 to 95 years old. Symptom resolution, clearance, or two negative PCRs marked donors in Cohort 3 as recovered. The receptor was derived from a man aged 25 to 40 who had recovered from COVID-19. This sequence joins TRBV6-5 and TRBJ1-2, with D possibly being TRBD1 (5 bases). Sequenced sample: PBMCs or T cells enriched from blood (not recorded which). CDR3 residues: CASSYGRVNYGYTF. DNA of the CDR3: TGTGCCAGCAGTTACGGCAGGGTTAACTATGGCTACACCTTC.